Following are 16 T cell receptor beta chains from one sample sequenced in a study of molecular identifiers for immune sequencing clone quantification. In TCRdb, the PCR reads were re-called with MiXCR into one record per CDR3 protein. The sample comprises approximately 550,000 distinct CDR3 sequences, 20% to 25% of which are singletons, and 0.7% to 1% rests with the top ten. Input material: naive CD8+ T cells from blood, with Jurkat cell RNA spiked in. Specified subset: FACS-sorted CD8+CD4-CCR7+CD45RA+ naive T cells. Every receptor here comes from a human donor in good health. Some libraries in this study had Jurkat cell RNA spiked in.

There are a few counts of this clonotype. V usage is TRBV28 and J usage is TRBJ2-7, with 9 bases identical to TRBD1. CDR3 size: 15 residues. Germline lookup yields CDR1 MDHEN and CDR2 SYDVKM. Unmatched junction bases numbered 10, after V lost 6 bases and J lost 4 bases. As DNA, the CDR3 is TGTGCCAGCAGACAGGGGGCGGAGCGGGTGTACGAGCAGTACTTC. This gives the protein CASRQGAERVYEQYF.

This clonotype was counted ten times or more. This chain links TRBV28 with TRBJ1-1; D perhaps matches TRBD1 (5 bases). Trimming shortened V by 5 bases and J by 11 bases, and 15 bases separated the two germline ends. The CDR3 has 12 residues. Germline CDR1 is MDHEN and CDR2 is SYDVKM. The CDR3 protein is CASSTGTGVAFF. Here the CDR3 DNA reads TGTGCCAGCAGTACCGGGACGGGGGTGGCTTTCTTT.

For this clonotype: An end of the junction differs from the germline gene, which may be a read error. V and J are TRBV28 and TRBJ2-7, with D possibly matching TRBD1 (5 bases). The CDR3 is made up of 13 amino acids. Germline V gene sequence: CDR1 MDHEN, CDR2 SYDVKM. CDR3 sequence reads: CAGSFTDRSEQYF. The CDR3 bases are TGTGCCGGCAGCTTTACTGACAGATCCGAGCAGTACTTC.

This clonotype was observed a few times. The chain uses TRBV20-1 and TRBJ2-4; 7 bases fit TRBD1. The CDR3 runs 13 residues. The germline V gene encodes CDR1 DFQATT and CDR2 SNEGSKA (reference sequence). The V gene end was trimmed by 1 base and the J gene end by 4 bases; junction bases not matched to a gene: 1. The CDR3 here is CSARGDRKNIQYF. As DNA, the CDR3 is TGCAGTGCTAGAGGGGACAGAAAAAACATTCAGTACTTC.

Regarding this clonotype: The junction does not match germline at one end; this may be a read error. This chain links TRBV4-3 with TRBJ2-1; the match to TRBD2 covers 7 bases. CDR1 LGHNA and CDR2 YSLEER come from the germline V gene. There are 15 residues in the CDR3. The CDR3 loop is CASGQEWGGYNEQFF. The CDR3 DNA is TGCGCCAGCGGCCAAGAGTGGGGGGGGTACAATGAGCAGTTCTTC.

This clonotype has a count of ten or more. The chain carries TRBV14 and TRBJ2-1, with 9 bases fitting TRBD2. V lost 0 bases, J lost 8 bases, and 11 bases stayed unmatched. This CDR3 spans 17 amino acids. The germline V gene encodes CDR1 SGHDN and CDR2 FVKESK. The CDR3 DNA sequence: TGTGCCAGCAGCCAAGATTGGCGGGAGGGCGCCAGCGATGAGCAGTTCTTC. Amino acid sequence: CASSQDWREGASDEQFF.

Remarks on this clonotype: One junction end does not reproduce the germline sequence, and a read error may be involved. V usage is TRBV29-1 and J usage is TRBJ2-7; TRBD2 matches at 8 bases. Per germline, CDR1 SQVTM and CDR2 ANQGSEA. This CDR3 contains 12 residues. CDR3 sequence (DNA): TGCGGCGTTACTAGCGGACCCTACGAGCAGTACTTC. The encoded protein is CGVTSGPYEQYF.

The chain has TRBV4-3 and TRBJ2-1, with TRBD1 as a possible D gene (7 bases). V was cut by 4 bases and J by 0 bases, with 19 bases left in between. Germline values: CDR1 LGHNA, CDR2 YSLEER. The CDR3 contains 18 residues. The CDR3 region is CASSRSGGGGFSYNEQFF. The CDR3 nucleotides read TGCGCCAGCAGCCGATCCGGAGGAGGGGGCTTCTCCTACAATGAGCAGTTCTTC.

This clonotype has at least ten counts. V is TRBV7-2 and J is TRBJ1-6; unclear D gene. The ends were cut back, 4 bases at V and 1 base at J, with 11 bases in the middle. The germline V gene encodes CDR1 SGHTA and CDR2 FQGNSA. The CDR3 runs 16 residues. For the CDR3, the DNA is TGTGCCAGCAGCTCCCACCTGAGGTCCTATAATTCACCCCTCCACTTT. Residues: CASSSHLRSYNSPLHF.

This sequence joins TRBV29-1 and TRBJ2-7, with a possible D match to TRBD2 (7 bases). V lost 4 bases and J 0 bases, leaving 13 bases between the germline ends. CDR1 and CDR2 from the germline V gene are SQVTM and ANQGSEA. The CDR3 consists of 14 residues. The CDR3 protein is CSVGGGGSSYEQYF. In nucleotides, the CDR3 is TGCAGCGTTGGGGGGGGCGGCAGCTCCTACGAGCAGTACTTC.

In its sample, this clonotype was seen many times. The V call is TRBV20-1, the J call TRBJ1-5; D is ambiguous. This CDR3 region has 15 residues. V lost 0 bases and J lost 0, with 9 bases in between. In germline, CDR1 is DFQATT, CDR2 SNEGSKA (reference sequence). CDR3 sequence reads: CSARDTVYSNQPQHF. Here the CDR3 DNA reads TGCAGTGCTAGAGACACAGTCTATAGCAATCAGCCCCAGCATTTT.

For this clonotype: A much larger clone lies one base from this, so it may be a read error. V gene TRBV4-3 combines with J gene TRBJ1-1; unclear D gene. The CDR3 loop spans 16 amino acids. V lost 0 bases and J 3 bases, leaving 14 bases between the germline ends. CDR1 is LGHNA and CDR2 is YSLEER in the germline V gene. The CDR3, as DNA: TGCGCCAGCAGCCAAGATCGGGCAGTCCGGGACACTGAAGCTTTCTTT. Protein: CASSQDRAVRDTEAFF.

This clonotype was recorded at least ten times. This sequence joins TRBV23-1 and TRBJ2-5; perhaps TRBD2 as D (5 bases). TRBV23-1 carries the ORF label, with uncertain function. The CDR3 is 17 residues long. Deletions cut 0 bases from V and 2 bases from J, with 16 bases between. This CDR3 reads CASSQSRAEGGQETQYF. CDR3 DNA sequence: TGCGCCAGCAGTCAATCGAGGGCAGAGGGCGGGCAAGAGACCCAGTACTTC.

This clonotype has a count of ten or more. The V gene is TRBV7-9, the J gene TRBJ2-1, with D possibly matching TRBD2 (6 bases). Per germline, CDR1 SEHNR and CDR2 FQNEAQ (reference sequence). CDR3 size: 14 residues. V lost 5 bases to trimming and J lost 5 bases, with 13 bases between them. This CDR3 is CASSQPLAHNEQFF. Here the CDR3 DNA reads TGTGCCAGCAGCCAGCCGCTAGCGCACAATGAGCAGTTCTTC.

This clonotype was detected only a few times. The chain uses TRBV12-3 or TRBV12-4 and TRBJ2-1, with 8 bases identical to TRBD2. Trimming at V came to 6 bases and at J to 4 bases, leaving 11 bases not matched to a gene. There are 16 residues in the CDR3. DNA of the CDR3: TGTGCCAGCAGAAAAACCGGGACTAGAGTTTACAATGAGCAGTTCTTC. It specifies CASRKTGTRVYNEQFF.

This clonotype has a count of ten or more. The chain has TRBV14 and TRBJ2-1, with D perhaps TRBD1 (7 bases). The CDR3 extends over 15 amino acids. The V end was cut by 5 bases, the J end by 7 bases, with 18 bases between. The germline CDR1 and CDR2 sequences are SGHDN and FVKESK. The CDR3 bases are TGTGCCAGCAGCGAAGTGGCAGGGGGGTGGAATGAGCAGTTCTTC. This sequence encodes CASSEVAGGWNEQFF.